These 31 T cell receptor beta chains share one sample of origin, sequenced in a study of T cells in Graves' hyperthyroidism and ophthalmopathy. Regions amplified from RNA transcripts were the TCR beta CDR3 regions. Using the HTBI primer set, a first-round RT-PCR was run on the TCR CDR3. TCRdb ran MiXCR on the multiplex PCR reads and lists one entry per CDR3 protein. The sample yields roughly 580,000 distinct CDR3 sequences, roughly 46% seen once. Sequencing was performed on peripheral blood or thyroid tissue (not recorded which). These receptors came from a woman between 18 and 29 years old with Graves' hyperthyroidism.

This clonotype showed up just a few times. The chain couples TRBV12-3 or TRBV12-4 to TRBJ2-5, with 9 bases aligning to TRBD1. V lost 3 bases to trimming and J lost 5 bases; unmatched junction nucleotides: 7. The CDR3 has 15 residues. In DNA, the CDR3 is TGTGCCAGCAGTTTCGGGGACAGGGCCCTGGAGACCCAGTACTTC. Translated, it gives CASSFGDRALETQYF.

V usage is TRBV10-1 and J usage is TRBJ2-2; 7 bases fit TRBD2. The CDR3 runs to 15 residues. V lost 3 bases to trimming and J lost 0 bases; unmatched junction nucleotides: 1. The V gene's germline CDR1 is WNHNN and CDR2 SYGVQD (reference sequence). The CDR3 here is CASSDSGPNTGELFF. The CDR3 bases are TGCGCCAGCAGTGATAGCGGGCCGAACACCGGGGAGCTGTTTTTT.

This clonotype was detected a few times. V is TRBV20-1 and J is TRBJ1-5; possible D gene TRBD1, 5 bases. V was pared by 5 bases and J by 3 bases, with 11 bases between. Germline values: CDR1 DFQATT, CDR2 SNEGSKA (reference sequence). The CDR3 covers 13 residues. The DNA for the CDR3 is TGCAGTGCTGTGAAGGGGACCAATCAGCCCCAGCATTTT. The encoded protein is CSAVKGTNQPQHF.

The sample holds many counts of this clonotype. This chain joins TRBV24-1 and TRBJ1-2; TRBD1 might be the D (6 bases). The CDR3 covers 12 residues. Looked up from germline, CDR1 is KGHDR and CDR2 is SFDVKD. Trimming left V 6 bases short and J 8 bases short, with 12 bases between. The CDR3 nucleotides are TGTGCCACCAGTACTACAGGGTTAGGCTACACCTTC. Its protein is CATSTTGLGYTF.

This clonotype was seen once. Germline and junction disagree at one end, which may indicate a read error. The chain recombines TRBV7-2 with TRBJ1-1, with D maybe TRBD1 (5 bases). This CDR3 spans 13 amino acids. Per the germline V gene, CDR1 is SGHTA and CDR2 is FQGNSA. The CDR3 loop reads CASSPYRNTEAFF. DNA of the CDR3: TGTGCCAGCAGCCCCTACAGGAACACCGAAGCTTTCTTT. Full variable domain (remainder filled in from reference TRBV7-2 and TRBJ1-1): GAGVSQSPSNKVTEKGKDVELRCDPISGHTALYWYRQSLGQGLEFLIYFQGNSAPDKSGLPSDRFSAERTGGSVSTLTIQRTQQEDSAVYLCASSPYRNTEAFFGQGTRLTVV.

This chain joins TRBV25-1 and TRBJ1-1; the D is unclear. V lost 8 bases and J lost 2, with 12 bases in between. The CDR3 sequence is 13 residues long. CDR1 is MGHDK, CDR2 SYGVNS, per germline. For the CDR3, the DNA is TGTGCCAGCGTTGAGAAGGGCAACACTGAAGCTTTCTTT. This translates into CASVEKGNTEAFF.

This clonotype was seen many times. V usage is TRBV9 and J usage is TRBJ1-1, with D tentatively TRBD1 (5 bases). With 4 bases removed from V and 3 bases from J, the gap between germline ends came to 16 bases. Germline CDR1 reads SGDLS; CDR2 reads YYNGEE. The CDR3 is made up of 15 amino acids. The CDR3 is CASSTIQGWDTEAFF. In DNA form, the CDR3 reads TGTGCCAGCAGCACCATCCAGGGTTGGGACACTGAAGCTTTCTTT.

This clonotype was observed a handful of times. This chain joins TRBV20-1 and TRBJ1-2; a weak D match, TRBD1 (5 bases). CDR1 is DFQATT, CDR2 SNEGSKA, per germline (reference sequence). Trimming cost V 5 bases and J 3 bases, with 13 bases left between them. CDR3 length equals 13 residues. CDR3 nucleotide sequence: TGCAGTGCTGTCCCAGGGACCCACTATGGCTACACCTTC. As protein: CSAVPGTHYGYTF.

The chain is built from TRBV29-1 and TRBJ1-5; 9 bases map to TRBD1. V shed 2 bases and J 11 bases; nucleotides not matched to a gene: 13. The CDR3 spans 15 residues. The V gene's germline CDR1 is SQVTM and CDR2 ANQGSEA. CDR3 sequence (DNA): TGCAGCGTTGAATTCAGTGGGACAGGGTGGGAGACCCAGCATTTT. It encodes CSVEFSGTGWETQHF.

V is TRBV7-9 and J is TRBJ2-7, with D possibly called TRBD1 or TRBD2 (6 bases each). The V end lost 5 bases, the J end lost 3 bases, and 23 bases lay between the germline ends. The CDR3 is made up of 17 amino acids. Germline values: CDR1 SEHNR, CDR2 FQNEAQ (reference sequence). The CDR3 DNA reads TGTGCCAGCAGCAGGGGGGACCCCCCTCTAGGCGTCTACGAGCAGTACTTC. Its protein is CASSRGDPPLGVYEQYF.

The genes are TRBV19 and TRBJ2-2, with TRBD1 matching over 8 bases. Germline CDR1 reads LNHDA; CDR2 reads SQIVND (reference sequence). The CDR3 extends over 16 amino acids. V lost 3 bases and J lost 2; bases outside the gene matches: 5. Written as DNA, the CDR3 is TGTGCCAGTAGTATTAGGACAGGGTACAACACCGGGGAGCTGTTTTTT. Protein product: CASSIRTGYNTGELFF.

The chain is built from TRBV4-3 and TRBJ2-5, with D perhaps matching TRBD2 (5 bases). The CDR3 extends over 13 amino acids. Trimming took off 0 bases at V and 10 bases at J, with 12 bases between the two ends. CDR1 is LGHNA, CDR2 YSLEER, per germline. The CDR3 coding sequence is TGCGCCAGCAGCCAAGAATTTTTTCGGGGCCAGTACTTC. This encodes CASSQEFFRGQYF.

The chain combines TRBV10-3 with TRBJ1-4, with D possibly TRBD1 on 5 matching bases. Trimming cost V 3 bases and J 6 bases, with 29 bases left between them. This CDR3 region has 20 residues. Germline CDR1 ENHRY, CDR2 SYGVKD. CDR3 loop: CAISDKHFGTSGSRDEKLFF. CDR3 sequence (DNA): TGTGCCATCAGTGATAAGCACTTCGGGACTAGCGGGAGTCGGGATGAAAAACTGTTTTTT.

CDR3 sequence (DNA): TGTGCCAGCAGGGGCCTAGATTGGGGCTCCTACAATGAGCAGTTCTTC. This encodes CASRGLDWGSYNEQFF. The rearrangement joins TRBV7-6 to TRBJ2-1, with D unclear. In germline, CDR1 is SGHVS, CDR2 FNYEAQ. The CDR3 has 16 residues. Trimming stripped 6 bases from V and 0 bases from J, with 15 bases between.

The CDR3 DNA reads as TGTGCCAGCAGTCCCCGTCGAAGTCAGCCCCAGCATTTT. Amino acids: CASSPRRSQPQHF. The chain carries TRBV6-1 and TRBJ1-5, with D unresolved. Looked up from germline, CDR1 is MNHNS and CDR2 is SASEGT. V shed 5 bases and J shed 6 bases, with 11 bases lying between them. This CDR3 is built from 13 residues.

As regards this clonotype: This clone may be a read error of a much larger clone one base away. Because it lacks the conserved phenylalanine or tryptophan at the end, this CDR3 is likely a read error. V usage is TRBV19 and J usage is TRBJ1-2, with 8 nucleotides matching TRBD1. J was trimmed by 7 bases and V by 5 bases; bases with no gene match: 6. Germline-derived CDR1 and CDR2 are LNHDA and SQIVND (reference sequence). This CDR3 has 13 amino acids. CDR3 sequence reads: CASSADRDLGYTL. In DNA, the CDR3 is TGTGCCAGTAGTGCGGACAGGGACCTTGGCTACACCTTG.

The genes are TRBV19 and TRBJ1-6; unclear D gene. Trimming removed 2 bases from V and 11 bases from J, with 7 bases in between. Germline CDR1 is LNHDA and CDR2 is SQIVND (reference sequence). This CDR3 is built from 12 residues. The CDR3 loop is CASSISSPPLHF. The CDR3 DNA reads TGTGCCAGTAGTATAAGTAGCCCACCCCTCCACTTT.

The V and J genes are TRBV24-1 and TRBJ1-2; 7 nucleotides agree with TRBD1. This CDR3 region has 16 residues. CDR1 and CDR2 from the germline V gene are KGHDR and SFDVKD. Trimming cost V 7 bases and J 2 bases; bases outside gene matches: 12. In DNA form, the CDR3 reads TGTGCCACCAGCTCACTAGGGGGCAGTCCCAACTATGGCTACACCTTC. This codes for CATSSLGGSPNYGYTF.

This clonotype was counted a single time. V is TRBV7-9 and J is TRBJ2-5, with 14 bases lining up with TRBD2. CDR3 size: 17 residues. Germline CDR1 and CDR2: SEHNR and FQNEAQ (reference sequence). The junction had 6 bases not matched to a gene; V was cut back by 5 bases and J by 1 base. The CDR3 region has the DNA TGTGCCAGCAGCGGCCGACTAGCGGGAGGGCCCCAAGAGACCCAGTACTTC. Its protein is CASSGRLAGGPQETQYF.

This clonotype occurred a few times. The chain employs TRBV7-2 and TRBJ2-5; a possible D gene is TRBD1 (6 bases). Germline V lookup: CDR1 SGHTA, CDR2 FQGNSA. Trimming took 6 bases from V and 2 from J, leaving 13 bases between them. This CDR3 has 14 amino acids. CDR3 region: CASRKGQIQETQYF. In nucleotides, the CDR3 is TGTGCCAGCAGAAAAGGACAGATACAAGAGACCCAGTACTTC.

A word on this clonotype: Germline is not matched at one junction end, which may reflect a read error. The V gene is TRBV7-9, the J gene TRBJ2-2; 7 bases map to TRBD2. Germline CDR1 and CDR2: SEHNR and FQNEAQ (reference sequence). The CDR3 is made up of 15 amino acids. The CDR3 region is CASSPAGEFTGELFF. CDR3 bases: TGCGCCAGCAGCCCCGCGGGGGAATTCACCGGGGAGCTGTTTTTT.

The chain is built from TRBV12-3 or TRBV12-4 and TRBJ1-5; 11 nucleotides line up with TRBD1. This CDR3 comprises 16 residues. The junction had 10 bases not matched to a gene; V was cut back by 6 bases and J by 6 bases. The CDR3 sequence: CASSPGTGGTGQPQHF. CDR3 DNA sequence: TGTGCCAGCAGCCCCGGGACAGGGGGTACCGGTCAGCCCCAGCATTTT.

This clonotype was seen at least ten times. The gene calls are TRBV29-1 and TRBJ1-1, with 9 bases lining up with TRBD1. Trimming cost V 7 bases and J 3 bases; bases outside gene matches: 6. Germline V gene lookup returns CDR1 SQVTM and CDR2 ANQGSEA. The CDR3 contains 13 residues. The CDR3 here is CSAWDREYTEAFF. In DNA, the CDR3 is TGCAGCGCCTGGGACAGGGAATACACTGAAGCTTTCTTT.

This clonotype was detected ten times or more. The chain has TRBV14 and TRBJ2-7; maybe TRBD2 (5 bases). Trimming removed 3 bases at V and 0 bases at J, with 12 bases between. CDR3 length: 15 amino acids. Germline CDR1 SGHDN, CDR2 FVKESK. The CDR3 here is CASSHSSFSSYEQYF. For the CDR3, the DNA is TGTGCCAGCAGCCATTCTAGCTTTAGCTCCTACGAGCAGTACTTC.

The table lists this clonotype with many counts. The chain is built from TRBV24-1 and TRBJ2-3, with D tentatively TRBD1 or TRBD2 (5 bases each). The CDR3 is 15 amino acids. Per germline, CDR1 KGHDR and CDR2 SFDVKD. Trimming cost V 4 bases and J 0 bases, with 10 bases left between them. This chain's CDR3 is CATSEAGASTDTQYF. CDR3 nucleotide sequence: TGTGCCACCAGTGAGGCCGGGGCCAGCACAGATACGCAGTATTTT.

J is TRBJ1-2 and V is TRBV6-4, with no clear D. Germline V lookup: CDR1 MRHNA, CDR2 SNTAGT. The CDR3 length is 14 residues. V lost 3 bases and J lost 4, with 12 bases in between. CDR3: CASSEGAVGYGYTF. Here the CDR3 DNA reads TGTGCCAGCAGTGAAGGTGCGGTAGGCTATGGCTACACCTTC.

At least ten counts were recorded for this clonotype. The chain links TRBV15 to TRBJ2-2, with D tentatively TRBD2 (6 bases). The V end was cut by 1 base, the J end by 4 bases, with 10 bases between. There are 15 residues in the CDR3. Germline V lookup: CDR1 LNHNV, CDR2 YYDKDF (reference sequence). CDR3 protein: CATSRVGSGTGELFF. The DNA for the CDR3 is TGTGCCACCAGCAGAGTGGGTAGCGGCACCGGGGAGCTGTTTTTT.

The chain joins TRBV7-9 to TRBJ2-5; maybe TRBD2 (5 bases). Germline CDR1 SEHNR, CDR2 FQNEAQ (reference sequence). The CDR3 has 14 amino acids. The V and J ends lost 2 bases and 5 bases respectively, with 12 bases between them. CDR3 loop: CASSLMTGEETQYF. The CDR3 DNA reads TGTGCCAGCAGCTTAATGACCGGGGAGGAGACCCAGTACTTC. Full variable domain (missing parts from reference TRBV7-9 and TRBJ2-5): DTGVSQNPRHKITKRGQNVTFRCDPISEHNRLYWYRQTLGQGPEFLTYFQNEAQLEKSRLLSDRFSAERPKGSFSTLEIQRTEQGDSAMYLCASSLMTGEETQYFGPGTRLLVL.

The chain couples TRBV20-1 to TRBJ1-2; possible D gene TRBD1, 6 bases. V was cut by 5 bases and J by 7 bases, with 20 bases left in between. From germline, CDR1 is DFQATT and CDR2 SNEGSKA (reference sequence). The CDR3 covers 14 residues. CDR3 nucleotides: TGCAGTGCTGCCCCCCTCCAGGGGAGGGCTGGCTACACCTTC. It encodes CSAAPLQGRAGYTF.

The table lists this clonotype with many counts. The chain uses TRBV7-9 and TRBJ2-7; D is tentatively TRBD1 or TRBD2 (5 bases each). V lost 5 bases and J lost 3, with 14 bases in between. Germline V gene data show CDR1 as SEHNR and CDR2 as FQNEAQ (reference sequence). The CDR3 is 14 amino acids. CDR3 DNA sequence: TGTGCCAGCAGCGGCGAGGGGCAAAACTACGAGCAGTACTTC. Its protein is CASSGEGQNYEQYF.

In the case of this clonotype: Given a much more abundant clone one base away, this may be a read error. The chain recombines TRBV12-3 or TRBV12-4 with TRBJ1-5; D is unresolved. CDR3 length: 14 residues. V was clipped by 4 bases and J by 7 bases, with 14 bases between them. In DNA, the CDR3 is TGTGCCAGCAGTTCGGTCCAAGGGCGACAGCCCCAGCATTTT. Translation: CASSSVQGRQPQHF.